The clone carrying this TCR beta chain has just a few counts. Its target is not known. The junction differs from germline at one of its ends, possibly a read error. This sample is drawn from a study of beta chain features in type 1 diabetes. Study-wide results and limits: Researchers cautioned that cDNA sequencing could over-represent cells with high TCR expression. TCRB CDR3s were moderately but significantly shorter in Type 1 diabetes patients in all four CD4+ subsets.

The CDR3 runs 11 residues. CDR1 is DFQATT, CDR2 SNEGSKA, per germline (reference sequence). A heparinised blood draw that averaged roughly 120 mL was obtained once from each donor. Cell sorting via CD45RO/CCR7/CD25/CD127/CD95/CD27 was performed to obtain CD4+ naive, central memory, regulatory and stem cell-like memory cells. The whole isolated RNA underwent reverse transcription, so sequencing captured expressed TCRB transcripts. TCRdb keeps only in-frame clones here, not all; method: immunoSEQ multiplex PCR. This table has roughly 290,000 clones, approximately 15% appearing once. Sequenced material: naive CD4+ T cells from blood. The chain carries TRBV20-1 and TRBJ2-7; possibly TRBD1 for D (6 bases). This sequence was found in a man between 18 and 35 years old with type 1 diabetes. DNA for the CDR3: TGCAGTGCTAGCCGCACAGGGTCGTCCTGTTTC. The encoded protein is CSASRTGSSCF.